This T cell receptor (beta chain) emerged from a study of CD8 T cells in Susac syndrome. Study context: When their blood was taken, the Susac syndrome patients had either not yet had any therapy, were taking corticosteroids, or were taking intravenous immunoglobulin alone.

Germline CDR1 is DFQATT and CDR2 is SNEGSKA (reference sequence). The V end lost 6 bases, the J end lost 3 bases, and 15 bases lay between the germline ends. The CDR3 has 14 amino acids. The RNA input was about 0.5 to 1 ug, and it was reverse transcribed with random hexamers. TCR beta CDR3 was amplified by immunoSEQ covering 54 Vbeta and 13 Jbeta. TCRdb ran MiXCR on the immunoSEQ multiplex PCR reads and lists one entry per CDR3 protein. The data contain around 170,000 distinct CDR3 sequences, approximately 95% of them seen just once; the ten biggest clones take up approximately 0.089%. FACS was used to enrich TEMRA cells, whereas the CD8+ and CD4+ T cells were obtained by negative isolation.

The V and J genes are TRBV20-1 and TRBJ1-5; D is possibly TRBD1 (5 bases). Sample: CD4+ T cells from PBMCs. The receptor's source is a human donor with Susac syndrome. The CDR3 nucleotides are TGCAGTGCCACACCCGGGACGTTCAATCAGCCCCAGCATTTT. Protein sequence: CSATPGTFNQPQHF.